The next 10 T cell receptor beta chains were all read from a single sample in a study of OX40 agonist ivuxolimab in advanced cancers. The data were produced by immunoSEQ multiplex PCR, yet TCRdb's version contains in-frame clones alone and is incomplete. The top ten hold approximately 9% of the sample, which has about 12,000 clones, roughly 80% seen once. This specimen was CD4+ or CD8+ T cells sorted from blood, taken in a trial of the OX40 agonist ivuxolimab. The source of these receptors is an adult with an advanced solid tumor such as melanoma, head and neck, liver or kidney cancer.

This chain joins TRBV7-9 and TRBJ1-1; D remains unclear. Trimming took 8 bases from V and 1 from J, leaving 11 bases between them. The CDR3 has 13 amino acids. CDR1 and CDR2 from the germline V gene are SEHNR and FQNEAQ (reference sequence). In nucleotides, the CDR3 is TGTGCCAGCCTCCTAGTCCCGAACACTGAAGCTTTCTTT. Residues: CASLLVPNTEAFF.

This clone showed up just once. The chain is built from TRBV5-1 and TRBJ1-2; D is perhaps TRBD1 (6 bases). Germline lookup yields CDR1 SGHRS and CDR2 YFSETQ. Trimming took 0 bases from V and 6 from J, leaving 15 bases between them. The CDR3 is 15 residues long. The chain's CDR3 is CASSLGLGGADGYTF. For the CDR3, the DNA is TGCGCCAGCAGCTTGGGGCTTGGGGGGGCTGATGGCTACACCTTC.

The rearrangement links TRBV5-4 to TRBJ2-5; TRBD1 is a possible D gene (7 bases). V was clipped by 4 bases and J by 7 bases, with 14 bases between them. Germline CDR1 reads SGHNT; CDR2 reads YYREEE (reference sequence). The CDR3 sequence is 13 residues long. CDR3 coding DNA: TGTGCCAGCAGCCAGGGGGGCCGGGGGACCCAGTACTTC. Protein product: CASSQGGRGTQYF.

This clone is deemed large. V gene TRBV2 combines with J gene TRBJ1-4; D not certain. CDR3 length: 16 amino acids. In germline, CDR1 is SNHLY, CDR2 FYNNEI. V lost 3 bases, J lost 0 bases, and 11 bases lay in between. The CDR3 reads CASSEAIRATNEKLFF. In DNA form, the CDR3 reads TGTGCCAGCAGTGAGGCCATACGGGCAACTAATGAAAAACTGTTTTTT.

This chain joins TRBV30 and TRBJ1-1; 9 nucleotides agree with TRBD1. V dropped 4 bases and J dropped 4; count of bases not matched to a gene: 1. CDR1 is GTSNPN and CDR2 is SVGIG in the germline V gene (reference sequence). The CDR3 runs 12 residues. The CDR3 nucleotides are TGTGCCTGGACGGACAGGGGCACTGAAGCTTTCTTT. Translation: CAWTDRGTEAFF.

This sequence joins TRBV7-3 and TRBJ2-7, with 12 bases matching TRBD2. The CDR3 consists of 16 residues. Unmatched junction bases numbered 8, after V lost 4 bases and J lost 4 bases. Germline CDR1 is SGHTA and CDR2 is FQGTGA. This CDR3 is CASSSRLGTSGYEQYF. Here the CDR3 DNA reads TGTGCCAGCAGCTCAAGGCTCGGGACTAGCGGGTACGAGCAGTACTTC.

The chain uses TRBV5-1 and TRBJ2-2; D is perhaps TRBD2 (6 bases). Germline lookup yields CDR1 SGHRS and CDR2 YFSETQ. The CDR3 extends over 16 amino acids. Trimming cost V 5 bases and J 1 base, with 15 bases left between them. The CDR3 DNA reads as TGCGCCAGCAGTCCGCGAGGAGGGTGGAACACCGGGGAGCTGTTTTTT. Encoded protein: CASSPRGGWNTGELFF.

This clone was found a few times. V usage is TRBV7-9 and J usage is TRBJ2-1; D ambiguous. Germline values: CDR1 SEHNR, CDR2 FQNEAQ (reference sequence). The CDR3 runs to 12 residues. Trimming shortened V by 0 bases and J by 10 bases, and 7 bases separated the two germline ends. The CDR3 region is CASSLAMGEQFF. The DNA of the CDR3 is TGTGCCAGCAGCTTAGCAATGGGGGAGCAGTTCTTC.

The rearrangement uses TRBV19 and TRBJ2-1; 7 bases are shared with TRBD2. Germline CDR1 and CDR2: LNHDA and SQIVND (reference sequence). The CDR3 loop spans 15 amino acids. V shed 9 bases, J shed 4 bases, and the junction held 12 bases outside the gene matches. CDR3 loop: CASRRASGQYNEQFF. CDR3 DNA: TGTGCCAGCCGACGTGCTAGCGGTCAATACAATGAGCAGTTCTTC.

The chain is built from TRBV7-4 and TRBJ1-2; D gene ambiguous. This CDR3 spans 11 amino acids. Germline V gene lookup returns CDR1 SGHVT and CDR2 SQSDAQ. CDR3 sequence reads: CASGLGAGYTF. In DNA form, the CDR3 reads TGTGCTAGTGGTTTGGGCGCTGGCTACACCTTC.